This TCR beta chain was identified during a study of graft-versus-host responses after intestinal transplantation. Across the whole study: Every transplant recipient was induced with anti-thymocyte globulin, then maintained on tacrolimus and steroids for 2 to 4 years.

Comment on this clone: Its antigen is still unknown.

Sequenced by immunoSEQ multiplex PCR; TCRdb stores in-frame clones only, minus some. This sample carries approximately 89,000 clones, more than 85% of them seen once, and the ten largest clones take around 0.18%. The germline CDR1 and CDR2 sequences are MNHEY and SVGAGI. The germline V and J ends were trimmed by 2 bases and 7 bases, with 11 bases remaining between them. This CDR3 spans 13 amino acids. The chain links TRBV6-5 to TRBJ2-5, with TRBD2 as a possible D gene (6 bases). The receptor comes from a human donor who received an intestinal transplant. Specimen: unstimulated CD4+ T cells sorted from spleen or lymph node cells, collected before intestinal transplant. The CDR3 DNA reads as TGTGCCAGCAGTTACACTCCCGGGGGGACCCAGTACTTC. It encodes CASSYTPGGTQYF.